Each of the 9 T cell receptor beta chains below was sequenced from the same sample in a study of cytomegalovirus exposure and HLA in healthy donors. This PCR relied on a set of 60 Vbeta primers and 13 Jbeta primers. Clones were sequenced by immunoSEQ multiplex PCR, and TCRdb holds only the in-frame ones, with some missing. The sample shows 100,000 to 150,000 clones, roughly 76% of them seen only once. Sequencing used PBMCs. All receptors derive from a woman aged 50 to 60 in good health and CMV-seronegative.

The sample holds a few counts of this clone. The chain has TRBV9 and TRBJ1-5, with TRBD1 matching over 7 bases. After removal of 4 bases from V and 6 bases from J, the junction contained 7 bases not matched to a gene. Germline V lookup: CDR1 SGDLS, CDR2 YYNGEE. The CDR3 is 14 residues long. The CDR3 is CASSLGQFGQPQHF. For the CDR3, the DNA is TGTGCCAGCAGCTTGGGACAGTTCGGTCAGCCCCAGCATTTT.

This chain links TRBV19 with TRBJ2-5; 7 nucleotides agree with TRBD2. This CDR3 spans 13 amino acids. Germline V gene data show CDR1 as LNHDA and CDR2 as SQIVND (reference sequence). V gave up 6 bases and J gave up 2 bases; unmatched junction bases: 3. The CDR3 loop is CASSGRIQETQYF. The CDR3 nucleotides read TGTGCCAGTAGCGGGAGGATTCAAGAGACCCAGTACTTC. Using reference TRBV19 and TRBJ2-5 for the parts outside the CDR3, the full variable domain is DGGITQSPKYLFRKEGQNVTLSCEQNLNHDAMYWYRQDPGQGLRLIYYSQIVNDFQKGDIAEGYSVSREKKESFPLTVTSAQKNPTAFYLCASSGRIQETQYFGPGTRLLVL.

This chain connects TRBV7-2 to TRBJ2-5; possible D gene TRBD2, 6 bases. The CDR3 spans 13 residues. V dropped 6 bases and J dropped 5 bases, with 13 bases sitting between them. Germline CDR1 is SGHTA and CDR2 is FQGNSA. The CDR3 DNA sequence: TGTGCCAGCAGTCCTAGCGCGTGGGAGACCCAGTACTTC. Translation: CASSPSAWETQYF.

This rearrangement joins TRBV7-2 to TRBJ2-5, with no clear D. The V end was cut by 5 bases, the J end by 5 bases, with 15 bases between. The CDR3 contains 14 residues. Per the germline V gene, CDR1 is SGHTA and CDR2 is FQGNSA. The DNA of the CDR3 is TGTGCCAGCAGCGAAATTGAAGCCGTTGAGACCCAGTACTTC. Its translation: CASSEIEAVETQYF.

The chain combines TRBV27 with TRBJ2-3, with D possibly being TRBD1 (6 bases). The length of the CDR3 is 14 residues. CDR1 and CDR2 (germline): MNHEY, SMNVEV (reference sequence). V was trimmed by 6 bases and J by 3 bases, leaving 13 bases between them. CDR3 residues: CASSRTGFTDTQYF. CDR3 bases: TGTGCCAGCAGCAGAACAGGGTTTACAGATACGCAGTATTTT.

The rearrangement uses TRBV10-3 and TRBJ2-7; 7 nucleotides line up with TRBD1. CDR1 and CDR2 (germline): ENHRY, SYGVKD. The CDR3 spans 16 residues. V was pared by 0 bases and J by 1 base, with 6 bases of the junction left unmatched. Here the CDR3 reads CAISESIRGSSYEQYF. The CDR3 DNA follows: TGTGCCATCAGTGAGTCAATCAGGGGGTCATCCTACGAGCAGTACTTC.

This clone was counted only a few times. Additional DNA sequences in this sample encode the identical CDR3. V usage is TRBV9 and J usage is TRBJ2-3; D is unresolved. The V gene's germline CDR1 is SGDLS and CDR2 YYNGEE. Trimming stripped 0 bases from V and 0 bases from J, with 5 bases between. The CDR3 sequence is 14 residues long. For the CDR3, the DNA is TGTGCCAGCAGCGTAGCCGGGAGCACAGATACGCAGTATTTT. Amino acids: CASSVAGSTDTQYF. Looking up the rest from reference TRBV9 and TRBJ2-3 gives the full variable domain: DSGVTQTPKHLITATGQRVTLRCSPRSGDLSVYWYQQSLDQGLQFLIQYYNGEERAKGNILERFSAQQFPDLHSELNLSSLELGDSALYFCASSVAGSTDTQYFGPGTRLTVL.

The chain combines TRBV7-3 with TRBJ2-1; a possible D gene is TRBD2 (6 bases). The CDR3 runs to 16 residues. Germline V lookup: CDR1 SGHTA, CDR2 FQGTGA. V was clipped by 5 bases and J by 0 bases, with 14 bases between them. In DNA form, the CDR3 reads TGTGCCAGCAGCCCTCAAGCGGACTACTCCTACAATGAGCAGTTCTTC. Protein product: CASSPQADYSYNEQFF.

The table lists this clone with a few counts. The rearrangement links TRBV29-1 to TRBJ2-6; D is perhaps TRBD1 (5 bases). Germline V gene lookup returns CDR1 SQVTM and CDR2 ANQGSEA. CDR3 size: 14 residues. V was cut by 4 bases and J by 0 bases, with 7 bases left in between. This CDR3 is CSVVTGSGANVLTF. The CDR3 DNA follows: TGCAGCGTTGTCACAGGCTCTGGGGCCAACGTCCTGACTTTC. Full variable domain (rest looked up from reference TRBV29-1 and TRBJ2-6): SAVISQKPSRDICQRGTSLTIQCQVDSQVTMMFWYRQQPGQSLTLIATANQGSEATYESGFVIDKFPISRPNLTFSTLTVSNMSPEDSSIYLCSVVTGSGANVLTFGAGSRLTVL.